These T cell receptor beta chains were read from a single sample in a study of cytomegalovirus exposure and HLA in healthy donors. TCRdb keeps only in-frame clones here, not all; method: immunoSEQ multiplex PCR. The data show approximately 170,000 clones, approximately 80% seen once. The sample was PBMCs. The receptors were sampled from a woman aged 45 to 65 in good health and CMV-seropositive. Each CDR3 is given with its conserved first and last residue. Each record gives: J gene, D gene, clone size, V gene, CDR3 DNA, CDR3 protein. D genes are given only for firm matches. Size tells how often a clone was seen (once, few, many) or the class of an expanded clone, and some rows leave it out.

J: TRBJ1-2
D: TRBD1
size: few
V: TRBV18
DNA: TGTGCCAGCTCACCATTGGACAGGGAGTATGGCTACACCTTC
CDR3: CASSPLDREYGYTF

J: TRBJ1-2
D: TRBD1
size: -
V: TRBV7-3
DNA: TGTGCCAGCAGCTTACAGGGGGCGCGAAGCTACACCTTC
CDR3: CASSLQGARSYTF

J: TRBJ2-2
D: TRBD1
size: -
V: TRBV10-3
DNA: TGTGCCATCAGTGAGTCGACAGGGGTCGGCGGGGAGCTGTTTTTT
CDR3: CAISESTGVGGELFF

J: TRBJ1-3
D: TRBD1
size: -
V: TRBV9
DNA: TGTGCCAGCAGCGTAGGGACAGGGGTCGGAAACACCATATATTTT
CDR3: CASSVGTGVGNTIYF

J: TRBJ2-7
D: TRBD1
size: -
V: TRBV5-1
DNA: TGCGCCAGCAGCCTGGGACAGGGCGCGATCTACGAGCAGTACTTC
CDR3: CASSLGQGAIYEQYF

J: TRBJ2-7
D: TRBD1
size: -
V: TRBV6-6
DNA: TGTGCCAGCAGGGGGACAGGAGGATCCTACGAGCAGTACTTC
CDR3: CASRGTGGSYEQYF

J: TRBJ1-1
D: TRBD1
size: -
V: TRBV5-1
DNA: TGCGCCAGCAGCGTTTCCGGGACAGGGGGCACTGAAGCTTTCTTT
CDR3: CASSVSGTGGTEAFF

J: TRBJ2-7
D: TRBD1
size: few
V: TRBV6-5
DNA: TGTGCCAGCAGCGAATATCCGGGACAGGGCTACGAGCAGTACTTC
CDR3: CASSEYPGQGYEQYF

J: TRBJ2-3
D: -
size: -
V: TRBV27
DNA: TGTGCCAGCAGCCTAGAACGAGGTGCGGGGTTCACAGATACGCAGTATTTT
CDR3: CASSLERGAGFTDTQYF

J: TRBJ2-7
D: -
size: -
V: TRBV5-4
DNA: TGCGCCAGCAGCCAAGCTCAAAGAGGTCCCTACGAGCAGTACTTC
CDR3: CASSQAQRGPYEQYF

J: TRBJ1-6
D: -
size: once
V: TRBV27
DNA: TGTGCCAGCAGTCCTACCCTCGAGAGCTCCTATAATTCACCCCTCCACTTT
CDR3: CASSPTLESSYNSPLHF